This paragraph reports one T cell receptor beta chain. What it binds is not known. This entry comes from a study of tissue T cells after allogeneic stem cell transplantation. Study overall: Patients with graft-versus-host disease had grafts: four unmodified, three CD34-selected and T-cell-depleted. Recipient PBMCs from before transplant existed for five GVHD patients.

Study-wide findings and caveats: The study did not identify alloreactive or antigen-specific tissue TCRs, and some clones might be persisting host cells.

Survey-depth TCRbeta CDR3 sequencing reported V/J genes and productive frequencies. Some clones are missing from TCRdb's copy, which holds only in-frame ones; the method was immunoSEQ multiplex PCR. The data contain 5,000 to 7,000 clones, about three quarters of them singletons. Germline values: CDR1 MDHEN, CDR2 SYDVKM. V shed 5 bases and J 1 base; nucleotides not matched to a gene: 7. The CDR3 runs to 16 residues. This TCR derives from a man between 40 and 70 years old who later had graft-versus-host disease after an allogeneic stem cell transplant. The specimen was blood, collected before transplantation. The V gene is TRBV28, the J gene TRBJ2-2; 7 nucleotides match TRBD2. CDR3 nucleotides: TGTGCCAGCAGTCGTGGGAGGGCTCGGAACACCGGGGAGCTGTTTTTT. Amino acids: CASSRGRARNTGELFF.